The 29 T cell receptor beta chains below were found in one sample sequenced in a study of Ad26.COV2.S vaccination and SARS-CoV-2 variants. Documented treatment: about 20 received Ad26.COV2.S at low or high dose, single or two shots; roughly five received placebo; per-sample allocation not given. Sampling was done on day 63 after the first vaccine or placebo injection. The table came from immunoSEQ multiplex PCR; TCRdb's copy has only in-frame clones and leaves some out. The profile covers some 390,000 clones, with about 88% appearing a single time and 3.5% taken by the ten largest. The sequencing used peripheral blood, collected in a trial of Ad26.COV2.S vaccine versus placebo. Source of these receptors: a person between 18 and 65 years old who received the Ad26.COV2.S COVID-19 vaccine or a placebo.

The V call is TRBV7-8, the J call TRBJ1-2; D perhaps matches TRBD1 (5 bases). The CDR3 is made up of 14 amino acids. V was shortened by 5 bases and J by 4 bases, with 14 bases between the two germline ends. Germline lookup yields CDR1 SGHVS and CDR2 FQNEAQ. DNA for the CDR3: TGTGCCAGCAGCCCCCGGGACCCGAGCTATGGCTACACCTTC. Translated, it gives CASSPRDPSYGYTF.

This chain links TRBV19 with TRBJ2-7; 9 nucleotides align to TRBD1. V lost 6 bases, J lost 5 bases, and 11 bases stayed unmatched. The germline V gene has CDR1 LNHDA and CDR2 SQIVND (reference sequence). The CDR3 is 15 amino acids. Here the CDR3 DNA reads TGTGCCAGTAGCCACCAGGGGACAGGGTCCCACGAGCAGTACTTC. This sequence encodes CASSHQGTGSHEQYF.

This sequence joins TRBV12-3 or TRBV12-4 and TRBJ2-5; 7 bases are shared with TRBD2. The junction had 8 bases not matched to a gene; V was cut back by 6 bases and J by 7 bases. CDR3 length: 13 residues. The CDR3 DNA reads TGTGCCAGCAGCCTCGGGGAGGGGAGGACCCAGTACTTC. This codes for CASSLGEGRTQYF.

The rearrangement links TRBV29-1 to TRBJ2-3; TRBD2 matches at 11 bases. The CDR3 runs 15 residues. The germline V gene encodes CDR1 SQVTM and CDR2 ANQGSEA. The V gene end was trimmed by 6 bases and the J gene end by 2 bases; junction bases not matched to a gene: 7. As DNA, the CDR3 is TGCAGCGTCACACTAGCGGGGGATTCCACAGATACGCAGTATTTT. Translated, it gives CSVTLAGDSTDTQYF.

The chain has TRBV6-5 and TRBJ2-7, with 7 bases matching TRBD2. V shed 4 bases, J shed 1 base, and the junction held 7 bases outside the gene matches. The CDR3 sequence is 15 residues long. CDR1 and CDR2 from the germline V gene are MNHEY and SVGAGI. The CDR3 nucleotides read TGTGCCAGCAGTTGGGGGGGTGGCGCGTCCTACGAGCAGTACTTC. Its translation is CASSWGGGASYEQYF.

The chain is built from TRBV7-9 and TRBJ1-2, with 8 bases aligning to TRBD1. Germline V lookup: CDR1 SEHNR, CDR2 FQNEAQ (reference sequence). The CDR3 covers 14 residues. Trimming took 1 base from V and 7 from J; bases not matched to a gene: 5. CDR3 sequence: CASSLGAGGRGYTF. The CDR3 DNA reads as TGTGCCAGCAGCTTAGGGGCAGGGGGCCGTGGCTACACCTTC.

The chain uses TRBV5-1 and TRBJ1-4, with D possibly being TRBD1 (6 bases). CDR1 is SGHRS and CDR2 is YFSETQ in the germline V gene. The length of the CDR3 is 15 residues. V lost 4 bases and J 7 bases, leaving 17 bases between the germline ends. This CDR3 is CASSMGQASGEKLFF. The CDR3 DNA reads TGCGCCAGCAGCATGGGACAAGCTTCAGGTGAAAAACTGTTTTTT.

This clone was seen once. The chain couples TRBV10-3 to TRBJ2-7; tentatively, D is TRBD2 (5 bases). V lost 4 bases to trimming and J lost 3 bases, with 13 bases between them. The CDR3 spans 14 residues. Germline CDR1 is ENHRY and CDR2 is SYGVKD. Here the CDR3 reads CAISAIEGYYEQYF. The CDR3, as DNA: TGTGCCATCAGTGCAATAGAGGGATACTACGAGCAGTACTTC.

This clone was seen only once. The chain carries TRBV7-2 and TRBJ1-4; 7 nucleotides line up with TRBD1. The germline V gene has CDR1 SGHTA and CDR2 FQGNSA. This CDR3 has 16 amino acids. Losses at the gene ends were 4 bases for V and 5 bases for J; bases not matched to a gene: 10. CDR3 residues: CASSSRPGQQNEKLFF. CDR3 nucleotide sequence: TGTGCCAGCAGCTCTAGACCGGGACAGCAAAATGAAAAACTGTTTTTT.

The V call is TRBV5-8, the J call TRBJ2-7; 8 bases match TRBD2. The germline V gene has CDR1 SGHTS and CDR2 YDEGEE. The CDR3 runs 15 residues. J lost 7 bases, V lost 1 base, and 10 bases had no gene match. CDR3 bases: TGTGCCAGCAGCTTGTTAGGGCAGGCGGGAGGAGAGCAGTACTTC. It specifies CASSLLGQAGGEQYF.

The chain employs TRBV18 and TRBJ1-2; D call uncertain. CDR1 KGHSH and CDR2 LQKENI come from the germline V gene. The V gene lost 5 bases and the J gene lost 3 bases, with 10 bases spanning the gap. This CDR3 is built from 13 residues. CDR3 sequence (DNA): TGTGCCAGCTCATCCATGAGGGACTATGGCTACACCTTC. Protein: CASSSMRDYGYTF.

The V and J genes are TRBV19 and TRBJ1-5; no clear D. The germline gives CDR1 LNHDA, CDR2 SQIVND (reference sequence). This CDR3 contains 17 residues. V was pared by 6 bases and J by 0 bases, with 18 bases between. CDR3 coding DNA: TGTGCCAGTAGCCGACAAGGACCGATTTATAGCAATCAGCCCCAGCATTTT. Translated: CASSRQGPIYSNQPQHF.

The chain combines TRBV7-8 with TRBJ1-5, with 7 bases lining up with TRBD1. V gave up 3 bases and J gave up 6 bases; unmatched junction bases: 5. The V gene's germline CDR1 is SGHVS and CDR2 FQNEAQ. The CDR3 totals 14 residues. CDR3 coding DNA: TGTGCCAGCAGCTTCACAGGGGCCGCTCAGCCCCAGCATTTT. It is translated as CASSFTGAAQPQHF.

Notes on this clone: One junction end disagrees with the germline gene, perhaps due to a read error. The chain has TRBV7-7 and TRBJ2-2; the D is unclear. Germline V lookup: CDR1 SSHAT, CDR2 FNYEAQ (reference sequence). CDR3 length equals 16 residues. CDR3 amino acids: CASSLAPLANTGELFF. The CDR3 coding sequence is TGTGCTAGCAGCTTAGCCCCCCTAGCGAACACCGGGGAGCTGTTTTTT.

This chain uses TRBV24-1 with TRBJ2-2; D remains ambiguous. This CDR3 region has 13 residues. Trimming took 9 bases from V and 1 from J, leaving 8 bases between them. Per the germline V gene, CDR1 is KGHDR and CDR2 is SFDVKD. Written as DNA, the CDR3 is TGTGCCACCGGGGTTAGGAACACCGGGGAGCTGTTTTTT. Its translation: CATGVRNTGELFF.

V gene TRBV29-1 combines with J gene TRBJ1-5; 10 nucleotides agree with TRBD1. The germline gives CDR1 SQVTM, CDR2 ANQGSEA. The CDR3 is 15 residues long. V dropped 6 bases and J dropped 5; count of bases not matched to a gene: 10. The CDR3: CSVVQGGTGDQPQHF. DNA for the CDR3: TGCAGCGTCGTCCAAGGAGGGACAGGGGATCAGCCCCAGCATTTT.

This sequence joins TRBV5-4 and TRBJ1-1, with D uncertain. Trimming took 7 bases from V and 4 from J, leaving 11 bases between them. Per the germline V gene, CDR1 is SGHNT and CDR2 is YYREEE (reference sequence). CDR3 length equals 12 residues. The DNA for the CDR3 is TGTGCCAGCGGTCCCTGGGGCACTGAAGCTTTCTTT. This codes for CASGPWGTEAFF. The full variable domain, completed using reference TRBV5-4 and TRBJ1-1, is ETGVTQSPTHLIKTRGQQVTLRCSSQSGHNTVSWYQQALGQGPQFIFQYYREEENGRGNFPPRFSGLQFPNYSSELNVNALELDDSALYLCASGPWGTEAFFGQGTRLTVV.

The V call is TRBV29-1, the J call TRBJ2-7; D is perhaps TRBD1 or TRBD2 (5 bases each). Deletions cut 4 bases from V and 4 bases from J, with 17 bases between. The CDR3 spans 14 residues. The germline CDR1 and CDR2 sequences are SQVTM and ANQGSEA. CDR3 bases: TGCAGCGTTGGAGGGGAAGATCTAAGGTACGAGCAGTACTTC. This translates into CSVGGEDLRYEQYF.

The V and J genes are TRBV12-3 or TRBV12-4 and TRBJ2-1, with D unclear. The CDR3 contains 11 residues. V lost 3 bases to trimming and J lost 7 bases, with 4 bases between them. CDR3 amino acids: CASSFVNEQFF. The CDR3 bases are TGTGCCAGCAGTTTCGTAAATGAGCAGTTCTTC.

This clone has a handful of counts. V gene TRBV12-3 or TRBV12-4 combines with J gene TRBJ1-1; no reliable D call. V was clipped by 8 bases and J by 4 bases, with 14 bases between them. The CDR3 covers 13 residues. The CDR3 sequence: CASETRGSTEAFF. For the CDR3, the DNA is TGTGCCAGCGAAACTCGGGGATCCACTGAAGCTTTCTTT.

The chain links TRBV29-1 to TRBJ2-1; 7 nucleotides match TRBD2. J was trimmed by 5 bases and V by 1 base; bases with no gene match: 8. This CDR3 region has 15 residues. Germline values: CDR1 SQVTM, CDR2 ANQGSEA. The DNA for the CDR3 is TGCAGCGTTGAAGGGCGGCGGGGGTCCGACAATGAGCAGTTCTTC. It is translated as CSVEGRRGSDNEQFF.

The genes are TRBV6-2 or TRBV6-3 and TRBJ2-5; D assignment may be TRBD1 or TRBD2 (6 bases each). The CDR3 loop spans 14 amino acids. Trimming left V 6 bases short and J 4 bases short, with 15 bases between. The germline CDR1 and CDR2 sequences are MNHEY and SVGEGT. The CDR3 region has the DNA TGTGCCAGCAGCCTCCGAGGAGGGGGAGAGACCCAGTACTTC. Protein product: CASSLRGGGETQYF.

The chain combines TRBV6-5 with TRBJ1-6, with D unresolved. The germline V gene has CDR1 MNHEY and CDR2 SVGAGI. The CDR3 has 15 amino acids. The V and J ends lost 2 bases and 3 bases respectively, with 8 bases between them. CDR3: CASSYGGIYNSPLHF. In nucleotides, the CDR3 is TGTGCCAGCAGTTACGGAGGGATCTATAATTCACCCCTCCACTTT.

V is TRBV11-2 and J is TRBJ1-1, with a possible D match to TRBD1 (6 bases). V was trimmed by 5 bases and J by 5 bases, leaving 18 bases between them. This CDR3 region has 15 residues. Germline V CDR1 and CDR2: SGHAT, FQNNGV. This chain's CDR3 is CASSPVYGGRTEAFF. DNA of the CDR3: TGTGCCAGCAGCCCAGTTTATGGGGGGCGGACTGAAGCTTTCTTT.

The rearrangement joins TRBV6-5 to TRBJ2-7; D might be TRBD1 (6 bases). Trimming cost V 4 bases and J 5 bases, with 15 bases left between them. CDR1 and CDR2 from the germline V gene are MNHEY and SVGAGI. The CDR3 runs 14 residues. Here the CDR3 DNA reads TGTGCCAGCAGTTCCTGGGCAGGGGAACACGAGCAGTACTTC. It translates to CASSSWAGEHEQYF.

The chain joins TRBV6-5 to TRBJ2-4; 7 positions agree with TRBD2. This CDR3 region has 12 residues. CDR1 and CDR2 from the germline V gene are MNHEY and SVGAGI. Unmatched junction bases numbered 6, after V lost 7 bases and J lost 9 bases. CDR3 in amino acids: CASKKGEGIQYF. CDR3 nucleotides: TGTGCCAGCAAGAAAGGGGAGGGCATTCAGTACTTC.

The chain joins TRBV5-1 to TRBJ1-2; D not resolved. The V end lost 1 base, the J end lost 8 bases, and 18 bases lay between the germline ends. Looked up from germline, CDR1 is SGHRS and CDR2 is YFSETQ. This CDR3 has 15 residues. The CDR3 DNA reads TGCGCCAGCAGCTTGTGGGAGAACAAGGGAGGCGGCTACACCTTC. The encoded protein is CASSLWENKGGGYTF.

This clone has more than one count but fewer than ten. The rearrangement uses TRBV3-1 (or the pseudogene TRBV3-2) and TRBJ1-3, with TRBD1 as a possible D gene (5 bases). This CDR3 is built from 14 residues. Germline lookup yields CDR1 LGHDT and CDR2 YNNKEL (reference sequence). Trimming cost V 4 bases and J 2 bases, with 9 bases left between them. In nucleotides, the CDR3 is TGTGCCAGCAGCCTCCAGGGTCCTGGAAACACCATATATTTT. Translated, it gives CASSLQGPGNTIYF.

The chain couples TRBV7-8 to TRBJ1-1, with D maybe TRBD1 (5 bases). The CDR3 is 13 amino acids. Germline V gives CDR1 SGHVS, CDR2 FQNEAQ. The V and J ends lost 5 bases and 5 bases respectively, with 12 bases between them. The CDR3 sequence is CASSRGVATEAFF. CDR3 DNA: TGTGCCAGCAGCAGAGGGGTGGCAACTGAAGCTTTCTTT.